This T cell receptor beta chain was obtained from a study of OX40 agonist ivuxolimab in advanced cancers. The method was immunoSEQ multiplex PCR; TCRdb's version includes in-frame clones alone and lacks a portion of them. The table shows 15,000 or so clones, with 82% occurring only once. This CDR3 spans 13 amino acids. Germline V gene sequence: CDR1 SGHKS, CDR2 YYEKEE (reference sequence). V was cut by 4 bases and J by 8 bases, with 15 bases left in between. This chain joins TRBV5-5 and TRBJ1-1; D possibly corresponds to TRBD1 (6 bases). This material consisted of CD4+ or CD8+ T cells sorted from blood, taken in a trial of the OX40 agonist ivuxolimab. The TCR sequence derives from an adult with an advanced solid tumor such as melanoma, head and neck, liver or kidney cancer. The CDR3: CASSQDSRGEAFF. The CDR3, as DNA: TGTGCCAGCAGCCAGGACAGCCGCGGCGAAGCTTTCTTT.